This TCR beta chain was retrieved from a study of T-cell reconstitution after alpha-beta-depleted transplantation in children listed by TCRdb under 2016. Looking at the study overall: Using TCR repertoire profiling, the study quantitatively followed how T-cell immune reconstitution unfolded in children after TCRalphabeta/CD19-depleted allogeneic hematopoietic cell transplantation.

In light of the paper, this sample's treatment or condition label describes: allogeneic hematopoietic cell transplantation with graft depleted of TCRalphabeta T cells and CD19 B cells. TCRalphabeta/CD19-depleted allogeneic hematopoietic cell grafts were given to the transplant recipients, all of whom were children. The research as a whole found: The apparently early alphabetaT-cell count recovery about two months after transplant was reportedly dependent on only several hundred rapidly expanded clones derived from non-depleted graft cells. The frequencies of hyperexpanded clones fell over the following months, and after one year, T-cell counts and TCRbeta diversity were mostly attributed to newly produced T cells. In some patients, the high TCRbeta diversity seen at day 60 was put down to recipient T cells and intrathymic progenitors that had survived conditioning.

Library method: PCR. The run used an Illumina HiSeq 2500. Molecular barcoding was employed in the preparation of TCR libraries, with unique molecular identifiers being used to normalize TCRbeta repertoire quantification. TCRdb passed the public sequencing reads through fastp at Q25 and MiXCR, retaining productive beta sequences. Records with the same CDR3 protein are collapsed into one entry carrying the most frequent genes and DNA. This sample gives about 830,000 distinct CDR3 sequences in total; roughly 15% of them show up just once. Together, the top ten hold under 6% of the sample. There are a few counts of this clonotype. Its antigen specificity is not known. Within one base of it there is no much larger clone, and no base qualities were kept. The material was PBMCs, mostly from graft donor cells, obtained 360 days after TCRalphabeta/CD19-depleted stem cell transplant. This receptor was identified in a male patient younger than 18 who had a stem cell transplant for acute lymphoblastic leukemia, so the T cells may come from the graft donor.

The CDR3 reads as follows: CASSLAPPSGSGNEQFF. The sequenced DNA is TGTGCCAGCAGTTTAGCTCCTCCTAGCGGGAGTGGTAATGAGCAGTTCTTC. The chain couples TRBV12-3 or TRBV12-4 to TRBJ2-1; TRBD2 lines up with 10 middle nucleotides. For this chain, trimming is 0 bases at the V end and 7 bases at the J end, and the number of junction bases without a gene match is 9. The CDR3 measures 17 amino acids from cysteine to phenylalanine. Only the CDR3 DNA is retained, 51 bases long and in frame from the first base.